What follows are 12 T cell receptor beta chains derived from one specimen sequenced in a study of blood T cell repertoires in COVID-19 (TCRdb year 2020). Receptor amplification or capture employed the immunoSEQ multiplex PCR assay. TCRdb holds this immuneACCESS table with in-frame rearrangements only. Some clones are missing; in checked studies, unresolved V genes explain under half, and the rest has no known cause. A total of 180,000 or so clones appear in this sample, 85% of them only once. The top ten constitute 8.2% of the sample. Sequenced sample: peripheral blood. The receptors stem from a woman aged 55 to 70 with acute or convalescent COVID-19.

The J gene is TRBJ1-1, the V gene TRBV6-6; D may be TRBD1 (6 bases). The V gene lost 0 bases and the J gene lost 4 bases, with 12 bases spanning the gap. Germline lookup yields CDR1 MNHNY and CDR2 SVGAGI (reference sequence). The CDR3 has 15 residues. CDR3 loop: CASSYSSQQGTEAFF. The CDR3 DNA sequence: TGTGCCAGCAGTTACTCGAGCCAACAGGGCACTGAAGCTTTCTTT.

This clone was observed a single time. The V gene is TRBV18, the J gene TRBJ1-1; tentative D call: TRBD1 (6 bases). In germline, CDR1 is KGHSH, CDR2 LQKENI. This CDR3 contains 14 residues. Deletions cut 0 bases from V and 10 bases from J, with 15 bases between. CDR3 in amino acids: CASSPPGQGPRAFF. In DNA, the CDR3 is TGTGCCAGCTCACCACCGGGACAAGGTCCGAGAGCTTTCTTT.

The chain combines TRBV28 with TRBJ2-7; 15 nucleotides match TRBD2. This CDR3 contains 16 residues. The trim removed 6 bases at V and 4 bases at J, leaving 7 bases unmatched. CDR1 and CDR2 (germline): MDHEN, SYDVKM. The CDR3: CASSPGTSGRRYEQYF. The DNA of the CDR3 is TGTGCCAGCAGCCCTGGGACTAGCGGGAGGAGATACGAGCAGTACTTC.

The chain has TRBV18 and TRBJ1-2; possibly TRBD1 for D (5 bases). The CDR3 has 16 amino acids. Germline V gene data show CDR1 as KGHSH and CDR2 as LQKENI. V was trimmed by 0 bases and J by 5 bases, leaving 16 bases between them. Here the CDR3 reads CASSPPDNPPTYGYTF. CDR3 coding DNA: TGTGCCAGCTCACCACCGGACAACCCACCTACGTATGGCTACACCTTC.

The chain has TRBV11-1 and TRBJ1-1; D is ambiguous. The germline V gene has CDR1 SGHAT and CDR2 FQDESV (reference sequence). Trimming removed 0 bases from V and 5 bases from J, with 16 bases in between. The length of the CDR3 is 16 residues. The CDR3 nucleotides are TGTGCCAGCAGCTTAGCGCCCCCGGGGAGAGGGACTGAAGCTTTCTTT. It encodes CASSLAPPGRGTEAFF.

The CDR3 sequence: CASSQRTERGYTF. CDR3 sequence (DNA): TGTGCCAGCAGCCAGCGGACAGAGCGTGGCTACACCTTC. The J gene is TRBJ1-2, the V gene TRBV3-1 (or the pseudogene TRBV3-2); maybe TRBD1 (6 bases). V was cut by 3 bases and J by 7 bases, with 12 bases left in between. The CDR3 is 13 amino acids. The germline V gene has CDR1 LGHDT and CDR2 YNNKEL (reference sequence).

Here the CDR3 DNA reads TGTGCCAGTAGTAGTTTAAGGGCCCAAGCGGGGACTGAAGCTTTCTTT. Translated: CASSSLRAQAGTEAFF. The genes are TRBV19 and TRBJ1-1, with D uncertain. The length of the CDR3 is 16 residues. Trimming took 4 bases from V and 5 from J, leaving 20 bases between them. Germline loops: CDR1 LNHDA, CDR2 SQIVND (reference sequence).

This clone was seen only a few times. V gene TRBV11-3 combines with J gene TRBJ1-2; weak D call: TRBD1 (6 bases). Germline values: CDR1 SGHNT, CDR2 YENEEA. Deletions cut 0 bases from V and 3 bases from J, with 8 bases between. This CDR3 spans 14 amino acids. The CDR3 region has the DNA TGTGCCAGCAGCTTAGACAGGGGAGACTATGGCTACACCTTC. This encodes CASSLDRGDYGYTF.

The CDR3 loop reads CASSEAGLATEAFF. The CDR3 DNA reads as TGTGCCAGCAGTGAAGCAGGACTGGCCACTGAAGCTTTCTTT. The chain combines TRBV6-1 with TRBJ1-1; no clear D. The CDR3 has 14 residues. Trimming shortened V by 0 bases and J by 4 bases, and 9 bases separated the two germline ends. Germline CDR1 is MNHNS and CDR2 is SASEGT.

The chain recombines TRBV6-5 with TRBJ1-2; TRBD1 matches 8 bases. The germline gives CDR1 MNHEY, CDR2 SVGAGI. This CDR3 region has 13 residues. The J segment lost 2 bases and the V segment lost 7 bases, leaving 3 bases of the junction unmatched. CDR3 amino acids: CASTRTGNYGYTF. CDR3 nucleotide sequence: TGTGCCAGCACCCGGACAGGGAACTATGGCTACACCTTC.

CDR3 nucleotide sequence: TGTGCCAGTTCGCCTTCGGACAGGGTAGGGGGCTACACCTTC. This sequence encodes CASSPSDRVGGYTF. The V gene is TRBV19, the J gene TRBJ1-2, with TRBD1 matching over 8 bases. The trim removed 8 bases at V and 8 bases at J, leaving 13 bases unmatched. Germline V gene lookup returns CDR1 LNHDA and CDR2 SQIVND (reference sequence). The CDR3 runs to 14 residues.

The chain uses TRBV5-1 and TRBJ2-7; 8 bases align to TRBD1. The CDR3 covers 13 residues. CDR1 is SGHRS, CDR2 YFSETQ, per germline. V lost 5 bases to trimming and J lost 4 bases; unmatched junction nucleotides: 5. In nucleotides, the CDR3 is TGCGCCAGCAGGAACCAGGGGGCTTACGAGCAGTACTTC. Protein sequence: CASRNQGAYEQYF.